This T cell receptor (delta chain) appears in the sequencing data of a study of human gamma delta and Vdelta1 T cells. In this sample, this clone is medium-sized. Its antigen is undetermined. TCRdb reprocessed the PCR reads through CATT. Here the sample spans several thousand delta-chain clones, 40% to 50% being singletons. Germline-derived CDR1 and CDR2 are TSWWSYY and QGS. Trimming removed 1 base from V and 4 bases from J, with 28 bases in between. This CDR3 has 20 residues. The chain combines TRDV1 with TRDJ1; D may be TRDD2 (5 bases). This TCR came from a human donor in good health. Sequencing input: Vdelta1 gamma-delta T cells from blood grown in culture (DOT cells). The CDR3 DNA is TGTGCTCTTGGGGAACCAATTCCTTGGCCCCTCGCCCTCCCCCGCGATAAACTCATCTTT. Translation gives CALGEPIPWPLALPRDKLIF.